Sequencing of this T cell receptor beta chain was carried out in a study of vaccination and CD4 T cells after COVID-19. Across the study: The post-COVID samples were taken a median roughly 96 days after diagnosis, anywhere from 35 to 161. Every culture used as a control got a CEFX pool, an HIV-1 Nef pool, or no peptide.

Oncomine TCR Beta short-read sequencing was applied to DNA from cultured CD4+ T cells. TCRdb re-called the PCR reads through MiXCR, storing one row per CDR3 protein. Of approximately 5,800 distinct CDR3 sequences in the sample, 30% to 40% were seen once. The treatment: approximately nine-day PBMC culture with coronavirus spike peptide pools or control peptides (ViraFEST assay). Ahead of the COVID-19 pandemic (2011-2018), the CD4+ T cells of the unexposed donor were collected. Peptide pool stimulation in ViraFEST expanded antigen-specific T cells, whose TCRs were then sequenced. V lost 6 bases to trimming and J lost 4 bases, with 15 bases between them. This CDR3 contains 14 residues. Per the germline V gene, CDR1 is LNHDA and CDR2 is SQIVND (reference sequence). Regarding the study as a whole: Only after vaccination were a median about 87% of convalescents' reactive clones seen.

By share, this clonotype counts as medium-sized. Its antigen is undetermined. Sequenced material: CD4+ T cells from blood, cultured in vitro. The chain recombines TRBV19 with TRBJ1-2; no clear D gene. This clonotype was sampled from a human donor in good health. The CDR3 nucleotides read TGTGCCAGTAGATTCGGCAGGACCCTCTATGGCTACACCTTC. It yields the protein CASRFGRTLYGYTF.